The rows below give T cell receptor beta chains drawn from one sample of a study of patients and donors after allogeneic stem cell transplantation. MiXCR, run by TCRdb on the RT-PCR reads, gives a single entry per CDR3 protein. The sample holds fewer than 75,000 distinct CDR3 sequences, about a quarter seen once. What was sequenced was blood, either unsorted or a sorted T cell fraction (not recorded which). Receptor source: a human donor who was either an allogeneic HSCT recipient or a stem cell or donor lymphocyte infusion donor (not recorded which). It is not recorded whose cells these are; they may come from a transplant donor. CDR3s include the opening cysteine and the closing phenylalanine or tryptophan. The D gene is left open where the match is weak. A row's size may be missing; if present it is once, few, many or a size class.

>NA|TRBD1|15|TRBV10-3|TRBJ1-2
CAIRERTGPSYGYTF
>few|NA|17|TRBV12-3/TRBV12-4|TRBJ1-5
CASSPARGGLGNQPQHF
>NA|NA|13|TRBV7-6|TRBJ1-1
CASSATENTEAFF
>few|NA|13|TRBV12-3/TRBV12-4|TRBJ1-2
CASRGDGADGYTF
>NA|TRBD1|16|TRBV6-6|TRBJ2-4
CASSYSGTGRVNIQYF
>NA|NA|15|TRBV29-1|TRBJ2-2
CSARGGTSIPGELFF
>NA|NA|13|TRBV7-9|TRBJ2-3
CASSLPLTDTQYF
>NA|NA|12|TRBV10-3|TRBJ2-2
CAISPNTGELFF
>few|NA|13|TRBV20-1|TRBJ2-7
CSARALAPYEQYF
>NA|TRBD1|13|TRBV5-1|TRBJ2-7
CASSLDDRGEQYF
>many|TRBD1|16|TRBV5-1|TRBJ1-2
CASSLGWTGVDYGYTF
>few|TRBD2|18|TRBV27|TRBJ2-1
CASSWTSGTSRIRNEQFF
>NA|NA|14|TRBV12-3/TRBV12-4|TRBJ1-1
CASSPGGGTTEAFF
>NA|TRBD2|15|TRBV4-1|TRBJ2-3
CASSLPSGATDTQYF
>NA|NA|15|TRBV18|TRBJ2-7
CASSLAGAADYEQYF
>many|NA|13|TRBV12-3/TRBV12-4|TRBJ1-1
CASSGTVGTEAFF
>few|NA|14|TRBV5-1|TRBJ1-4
CASSTGVGKEKLFF
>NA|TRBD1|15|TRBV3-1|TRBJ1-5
CASSQGTGSNQPQHF
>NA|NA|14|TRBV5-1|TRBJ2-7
CASSLADYSYEQYF
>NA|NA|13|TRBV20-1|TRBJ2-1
CSARDWGGDEQFF
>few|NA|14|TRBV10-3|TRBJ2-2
CAISERGAGGELFF
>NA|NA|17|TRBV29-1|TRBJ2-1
CSVEGPLRERSYNEQFF
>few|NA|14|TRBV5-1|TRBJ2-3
CASKTGGGPDTQYF
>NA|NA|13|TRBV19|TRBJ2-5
CASSIGRQETQYF
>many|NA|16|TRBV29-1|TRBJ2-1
CSVETWDTQFNNEQFF
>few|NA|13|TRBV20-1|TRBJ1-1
CSAPLLEHGEAFF
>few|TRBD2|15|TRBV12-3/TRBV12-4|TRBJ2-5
CASSLGRVSVETQYF
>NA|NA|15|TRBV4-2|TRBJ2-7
CASSQRGRNSYEQYF
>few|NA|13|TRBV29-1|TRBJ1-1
CSVEHTKGTEAFF
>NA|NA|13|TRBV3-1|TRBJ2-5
CASSPGGQETQYF